The present entry profiles one TCR beta chain with its context. Germline-derived CDR1 and CDR2 are MDHEN and SYDVKM. The ends were cut back, 5 bases at V and 4 bases at J, with 18 bases in the middle. The CDR3 covers 15 residues. These data belong to a study of blood T cell repertoires in COVID-19. Assignments of participants to cohorts depended upon their own reported clinical history. Repertoires were generated with immunoSEQ multiplex PCR, while TCRdb's copy carries only in-frame clones and drops some. The sample lists more than 100,000 clones, approximately 79% occurring once. Sequenced input: PBMCs or T cells enriched from blood (not recorded which). The clonotype comes from a man between 40 and 49 years old with acute COVID-19. The rearrangement joins TRBV28 to TRBJ2-7, with a tentative D call TRBD1 (6 bases). The CDR3 spells CASSATDSPRYEQYF. The DNA of the CDR3 is TGTGCCAGCAGTGCTACGGACAGCCCGAGGTACGAGCAGTACTTC.